This record looks at one T cell receptor (beta chain) sequence and its context. These data originate in a study of blood T cell repertoires in COVID-19. For the study at large: The United States, Italy and Spain were the sources of the acute and convalescent COVID-19 samples.

Authors' methods: Estimates of nucleated cell counts were drawn from the amplification of reference gene primers. Produced via immunoSEQ multiplex PCR; TCRdb's table is partial and in-frame only. Clone size and V and J calls were adopted from that table, with D and trimming inferred from the DNA. The sample records roughly 240,000 clones, more than 70% being singletons. From germline, CDR1 is MDHEN and CDR2 SYDVKM. The J segment lost 7 bases and the V segment lost 4 bases, leaving 10 bases of the junction unmatched. The CDR3 is 15 residues long. The specimen sequenced was peripheral blood. The gene calls are TRBV28 and TRBJ1-1; 9 positions agree with TRBD1. This clonotype was obtained from an elderly woman with COVID-19, enrolled during active disease. The CDR3 DNA is TGTGCCAGCAGTTCAGGACAGGGGAAGCGTTTTGAAGCTTTCTTT. Translating gives CASSSGQGKRFEAFF.